This T cell receptor (beta chain) was captured in a study of T-cell reconstitution after alpha-beta-depleted transplantation in children. Unique molecular identifiers tagged the TCRbeta library. TCRdb passed the PCR reads through MiXCR, listing each CDR3 protein once. The sample records about 600,000 distinct CDR3 sequences, roughly a tenth being singletons. This clonotype has more than one count but fewer than ten. The germline V gene encodes CDR1 ENHRY and CDR2 SYGVKD. The CDR3 consists of 12 residues. With 6 bases removed from V and 6 bases from J, the gap between germline ends came to 12 bases. The receptor's source is a human donor who donated a stem cell graft to a child with acute myeloid leukemia. The sequenced sample was PBMCs from the stem cell graft donor, obtained from the stem cell graft. V and J are TRBV10-3 and TRBJ2-7, with D possibly TRBD1 on 5 matching bases. CDR3 protein: CAIRGQSGEQYF. CDR3 DNA sequence: TGTGCCATCAGGGGGCAGTCCGGCGAGCAGTACTTC.